This is a list of T cell receptor beta chains from one sample in a study of T cell responses to AZD1222 COVID-19 vaccine. This table comes from immunoSEQ multiplex PCR, and its TCRdb copy is limited to in-frame clones, with some not included. Altogether 110,000 or so clones are present, approximately 83% being singletons, with the ten largest covering approximately 8.8%. The sequenced sample was peripheral blood, obtained on day 0 of AZD1222 vaccination. The origin of the receptors is an adult in good health. CDR3s include the opening cysteine and the closing phenylalanine or tryptophan. The order of the fields is clone size, J gene, V gene, D gene, CDR3 protein, CDR3 DNA. D genes are given only for firm matches. Clone size appears in some rows only: once, few, many, or a class for an expanded clone.

abundance: few; j_gene: TRBJ2-1; v_gene: TRBV5-4; d_gene: -; CDR3aa: CASSLGGGGRQFF; CDR3nt: TGTGCCAGCAGCTTGGGGGGAGGGGGCAGGCAGTTCTTC
abundance: -; j_gene: TRBJ2-2; v_gene: TRBV2; d_gene: -; CDR3aa: CVEQGNTGELFF; CDR3nt: TGTGTCGAACAGGGAAACACCGGGGAGCTGTTTTTT
abundance: few; j_gene: TRBJ1-3; v_gene: TRBV13; d_gene: -; CDR3aa: CASSPGLSGNTIYF; CDR3nt: TGTGCCAGCAGCCCCGGCCTCTCTGGAAACACCATATATTTT
abundance: -; j_gene: TRBJ2-3; v_gene: TRBV11-2; d_gene: -; CDR3aa: CASSSFRGPSSTDTQYF; CDR3nt: TGTGCCAGCAGCTCGTTTAGGGGACCCTCTAGCACAGATACGCAGTATTTT
abundance: -; j_gene: TRBJ1-4; v_gene: TRBV18; d_gene: -; CDR3aa: CASSPGQQGSEKLFF; CDR3nt: TGTGCCAGCTCACCAGGCCAGCAGGGTTCGGAAAAACTGTTTTTT
abundance: -; j_gene: TRBJ2-3; v_gene: TRBV12-3/TRBV12-4; d_gene: -; CDR3aa: CASTGATDTQYF; CDR3nt: TGTGCCAGCACAGGGGCGACAGATACGCAGTATTTT
abundance: few; j_gene: TRBJ2-5; v_gene: TRBV28; d_gene: TRBD1; CDR3aa: CASSPDRDQETQYF; CDR3nt: TGTGCCAGCAGTCCCGACAGGGACCAAGAGACCCAGTACTTC
abundance: -; j_gene: TRBJ1-5; v_gene: TRBV9; d_gene: -; CDR3aa: CASSVGSLGQYNQPQHF; CDR3nt: TGTGCCAGCAGCGTAGGGTCACTGGGGCAGTACAATCAGCCCCAGCATTTT
abundance: -; j_gene: TRBJ2-5; v_gene: TRBV9; d_gene: TRBD1; CDR3aa: CASSSGTGGGETQYF; CDR3nt: TGTGCCAGCAGCTCCGGGACAGGGGGTGGAGAGACCCAGTACTTC
abundance: -; j_gene: TRBJ2-3; v_gene: TRBV11-2; d_gene: -; CDR3aa: CASSLTSWNTQYF; CDR3nt: TGTGCCAGCAGCTTGACTAGTTGGAATACGCAGTATTTT
abundance: few; j_gene: TRBJ2-5; v_gene: TRBV28; d_gene: TRBD2; CDR3aa: CASLAGGEETQYF; CDR3nt: TGTGCCAGCTTGGCGGGGGGTGAGGAGACCCAGTACTTC
abundance: -; j_gene: TRBJ2-7; v_gene: TRBV2; d_gene: TRBD1; CDR3aa: CASSEDGTGRTYEQYF; CDR3nt: TGTGCCAGCAGTGAAGACGGGACAGGGAGGACCTACGAGCAGTACTTC
abundance: -; j_gene: TRBJ2-1; v_gene: TRBV7-9; d_gene: TRBD2; CDR3aa: CASSLRREEEQFF; CDR3nt: TGTGCCAGCAGCTTACGGCGGGAGGAAGAGCAGTTCTTC
abundance: -; j_gene: TRBJ1-6; v_gene: TRBV7-9; d_gene: -; CDR3aa: CASSFTDNSPLHF; CDR3nt: TGTGCCAGCAGCTTTACTGATAATTCACCCCTCCACTTT
abundance: -; j_gene: TRBJ2-7; v_gene: TRBV11-3; d_gene: -; CDR3aa: CASSLDTRTTFYEQYF; CDR3nt: TGTGCCAGCAGCTTAGATACCCGGACAACTTTCTACGAGCAGTACTTC
abundance: few; j_gene: TRBJ2-7; v_gene: TRBV11-2; d_gene: -; CDR3aa: CASSLGLAGLKGEQYF; CDR3nt: TGTGCCAGCAGCTTGGGCCTAGCAGGTCTTAAGGGCGAGCAGTACTTC
abundance: -; j_gene: TRBJ2-1; v_gene: TRBV6-4; d_gene: TRBD2; CDR3aa: CASSRGTSGRSEQFF; CDR3nt: TGTGCCAGCAGTAGGGGGACTAGCGGGAGGAGTGAGCAGTTCTTC
abundance: -; j_gene: TRBJ2-5; v_gene: TRBV6-4; d_gene: TRBD2; CDR3aa: CASSKTSGGDATQYF; CDR3nt: TGTGCCAGCAGTAAGACTAGCGGGGGAGACGCGACCCAGTACTTC
abundance: -; j_gene: TRBJ2-7; v_gene: TRBV30; d_gene: -; CDR3aa: CAWNHGGGAKEQYF; CDR3nt: TGTGCCTGGAATCATGGGGGAGGTGCTAAGGAGCAGTACTTC
abundance: -; j_gene: TRBJ1-1; v_gene: TRBV5-8; d_gene: TRBD1; CDR3aa: CASSYRGVGTEAFF; CDR3nt: TGTGCCAGCAGCTACAGGGGAGTAGGCACTGAAGCTTTCTTT
abundance: -; j_gene: TRBJ1-5; v_gene: TRBV5-1; d_gene: TRBD1; CDR3aa: CASSEGGINQPQHF; CDR3nt: TGCGCCAGCAGCGAAGGGGGCATCAATCAGCCCCAGCATTTT
abundance: -; j_gene: TRBJ1-5; v_gene: TRBV4-2; d_gene: TRBD1; CDR3aa: CASSQERQGGQPQHF; CDR3nt: TGTGCCAGCAGCCAAGAACGACAGGGGGGTCAGCCCCAGCATTTT
abundance: -; j_gene: TRBJ1-6; v_gene: TRBV2; d_gene: -; CDR3aa: CASRESRSYNSPLHF; CDR3nt: TGTGCCAGCAGGGAGTCCCGCTCCTATAATTCACCCCTCCACTTT
abundance: -; j_gene: TRBJ2-1; v_gene: TRBV6-2/TRBV6-3; d_gene: TRBD2; CDR3aa: CASSSSSAGGNEQFF; CDR3nt: TGTGCCAGCAGTTCTAGTTCGGCGGGAGGTAACGAGCAGTTCTTC
abundance: -; j_gene: TRBJ2-5; v_gene: TRBV5-1; d_gene: -; CDR3aa: CASSLAGARGETQYF; CDR3nt: TGCGCCAGCAGCTTGGCGGGGGCCCGAGGGGAGACCCAGTACTTC
abundance: -; j_gene: TRBJ1-1; v_gene: TRBV28; d_gene: -; CDR3aa: CASRFRPKGFPAFF; CDR3nt: TGTGCCAGCAGATTCCGGCCCAAAGGGTTCCCGGCTTTCTTT
abundance: once; j_gene: TRBJ2-1; v_gene: TRBV5-1; d_gene: TRBD2; CDR3aa: CASSLGLAGDNEQFF; CDR3nt: TGCGCCAGCAGCTTGGGACTAGCGGGGGACAATGAGCAGTTCTTC
abundance: -; j_gene: TRBJ1-1; v_gene: TRBV18; d_gene: TRBD1; CDR3aa: CASSPFSDRSHTEAFF; CDR3nt: TGTGCCAGCTCACCCTTCTCGGACAGGTCACACACTGAAGCTTTCTTT
abundance: -; j_gene: TRBJ2-1; v_gene: TRBV6-2/TRBV6-3; d_gene: TRBD2; CDR3aa: CASSLAGANANEQFF; CDR3nt: TGTGCCAGCAGTCTAGCGGGGGCCAATGCCAATGAGCAGTTCTTC
abundance: -; j_gene: TRBJ1-4; v_gene: TRBV7-8; d_gene: -; CDR3aa: CASSRGGATNEKLFF; CDR3nt: TGTGCCAGCAGCCGAGGGGGTGCAACTAATGAAAAACTGTTTTTT
abundance: -; j_gene: TRBJ2-3; v_gene: TRBV18; d_gene: TRBD1; CDR3aa: CASSPIQGAGTDTQYF; CDR3nt: TGTGCCAGCTCACCGATCCAGGGGGCCGGCACAGATACGCAGTATTTT
abundance: -; j_gene: TRBJ1-2; v_gene: TRBV12-3/TRBV12-4; d_gene: -; CDR3aa: CASSLRGLRGYTF; CDR3nt: TGTGCCAGCAGTTTAAGGGGATTAAGGGGCTACACCTTC
abundance: few; j_gene: TRBJ2-7; v_gene: TRBV11-3; d_gene: TRBD1; CDR3aa: CASSLRDSYEQYF; CDR3nt: TGTGCCAGCAGCTTACGGGACAGCTACGAGCAGTACTTC
abundance: -; j_gene: TRBJ1-1; v_gene: TRBV5-6; d_gene: TRBD1; CDR3aa: CASSPDRVPNEAFF; CDR3nt: TGTGCCAGCAGCCCGGACAGGGTCCCCAATGAAGCTTTCTTT
abundance: once; j_gene: TRBJ1-1; v_gene: TRBV19; d_gene: -; CDR3aa: CASSRTPRITEAFF; CDR3nt: TGTGCCAGTAGTCGGACCCCGCGGATCACTGAAGCTTTCTTT
abundance: -; j_gene: TRBJ2-5; v_gene: TRBV19; d_gene: TRBD2; CDR3aa: CASTGQREGRETQYF; CDR3nt: TGTGCCAGTACTGGACAGCGGGAGGGCCGGGAGACCCAGTACTTC
abundance: -; j_gene: TRBJ2-7; v_gene: TRBV7-2; d_gene: TRBD2; CDR3aa: CASSAMTSAAYEQYF; CDR3nt: TGTGCCAGCAGCGCGATGACTAGCGCCGCCTACGAGCAGTACTTC
abundance: -; j_gene: TRBJ2-3; v_gene: TRBV20-1; d_gene: -; CDR3aa: CSAGAEDTQYF; CDR3nt: TGCAGTGCCGGGGCGGAAGATACGCAGTATTTT
abundance: -; j_gene: TRBJ2-1; v_gene: TRBV21-1; d_gene: -; CDR3aa: CASSNGPSGPLTLYNEQFF; CDR3nt: TGTGCCAGCAGCAATGGCCCTAGCGGGCCCTTGACGCTTTACAATGAGCAGTTCTTC
abundance: -; j_gene: TRBJ1-1; v_gene: TRBV4-3; d_gene: -; CDR3aa: CASSQKAASTTEAFF; CDR3nt: TGCGCCAGCAGCCAAAAGGCAGCCTCGACAACTGAAGCTTTCTTT
abundance: -; j_gene: TRBJ1-1; v_gene: TRBV9; d_gene: -; CDR3aa: CASSVGGREAFF; CDR3nt: TGTGCCAGCAGCGTAGGCGGCCGTGAAGCTTTCTTT
abundance: -; j_gene: TRBJ1-1; v_gene: TRBV7-9; d_gene: -; CDR3aa: CASRDRRDTEAFF; CDR3nt: TGTGCCAGCCGGGACCGAAGGGACACTGAAGCTTTCTTT